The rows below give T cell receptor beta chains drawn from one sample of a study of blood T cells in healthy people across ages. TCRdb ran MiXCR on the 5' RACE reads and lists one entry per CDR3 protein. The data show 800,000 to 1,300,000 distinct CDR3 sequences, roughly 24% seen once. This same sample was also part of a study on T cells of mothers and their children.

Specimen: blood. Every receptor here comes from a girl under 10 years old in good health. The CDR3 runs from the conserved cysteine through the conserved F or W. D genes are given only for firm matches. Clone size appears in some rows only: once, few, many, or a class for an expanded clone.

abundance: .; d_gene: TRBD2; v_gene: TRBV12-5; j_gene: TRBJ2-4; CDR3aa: CASGSGGLAKNIQYF; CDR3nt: TGTGCTAGTGGTTCGGGAGGGCTAGCCAAAAACATTCAGTACTTC
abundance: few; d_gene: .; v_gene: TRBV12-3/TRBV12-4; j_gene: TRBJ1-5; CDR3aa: CASSLAPGGPQHF; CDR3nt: TGTGCCAGCAGCTTAGCCCCTGGGGGACCCCAGCATTTT
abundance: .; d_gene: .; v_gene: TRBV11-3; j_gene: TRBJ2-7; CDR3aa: CASSLEVDYEQYF; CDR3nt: TGTGCCAGCAGCTTAGAAGTCGACTACGAACAGTACTTC
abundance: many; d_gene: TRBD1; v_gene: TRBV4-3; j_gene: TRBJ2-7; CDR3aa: CASSLRTGGYEQYF; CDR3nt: TGCGCCAGCAGCTTGAGGACAGGGGGCTACGAGCAGTACTTC
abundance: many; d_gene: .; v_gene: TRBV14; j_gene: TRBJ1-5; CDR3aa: CASSQSGGNQPQHF; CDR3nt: TGTGCCAGCAGCCAAAGTGGCGGTAATCAGCCCCAGCATTTT
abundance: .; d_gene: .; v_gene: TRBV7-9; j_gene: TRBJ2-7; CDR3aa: CASSLALNHEQYF; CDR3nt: TGTGCCAGCAGCTTAGCGCTCAATCACGAGCAGTACTTC
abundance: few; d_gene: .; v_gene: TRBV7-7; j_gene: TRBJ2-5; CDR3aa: CASSLGVSWGDAETQYF; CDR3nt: TGTGCTAGCAGCTTAGGGGTTAGCTGGGGCGACGCAGAGACCCAGTACTTC
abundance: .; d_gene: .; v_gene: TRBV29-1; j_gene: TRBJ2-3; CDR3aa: CSVLGLFTDTQYF; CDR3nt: TGCAGCGTTTTAGGACTATTTACAGATACGCAGTATTTT
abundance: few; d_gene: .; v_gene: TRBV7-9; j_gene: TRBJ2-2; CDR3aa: CASSFGGEAGELFF; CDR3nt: TGTGCCAGCAGCTTCGGCGGGGAGGCCGGGGAGCTGTTTTTT
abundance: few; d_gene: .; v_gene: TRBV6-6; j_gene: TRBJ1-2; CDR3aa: CASTTESWGYTF; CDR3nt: TGTGCCAGCACAACTGAGTCCTGGGGCTACACCTTC
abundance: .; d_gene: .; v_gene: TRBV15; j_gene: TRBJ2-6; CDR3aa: CATSREGPGANVLTF; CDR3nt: TGTGCCACCAGCAGAGAGGGGCCAGGGGCCAACGTCCTGACTTTC
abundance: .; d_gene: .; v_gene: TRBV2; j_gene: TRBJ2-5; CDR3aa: CASSGEVKGETQYF; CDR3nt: TGTGCCAGCAGTGGAGAGGTGAAGGGGGAGACCCAGTACTTC
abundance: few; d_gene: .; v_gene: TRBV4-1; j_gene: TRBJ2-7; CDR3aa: CASSQDPGEYEQYF; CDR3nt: TGCGCCAGCAGCCAAGATCCGGGGGAATACGAGCAGTACTTC
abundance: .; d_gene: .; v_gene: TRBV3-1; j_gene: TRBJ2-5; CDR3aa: CASSPPMTKETQYF; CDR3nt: TGTGCCAGCAGCCCCCCAATGACCAAAGAGACCCAGTACTTC
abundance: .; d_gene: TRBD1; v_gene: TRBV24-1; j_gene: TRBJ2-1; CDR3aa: CATSDPRDRGGNEQFF; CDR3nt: TGTGCCACCAGTGATCCACGGGACAGGGGTGGCAATGAGCAGTTCTTC
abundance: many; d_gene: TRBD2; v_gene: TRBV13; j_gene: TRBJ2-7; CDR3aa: CASSLTGGSSYEQYF; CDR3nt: TGTGCCAGCAGCTTGACGGGGGGGAGCTCCTACGAGCAGTACTTC
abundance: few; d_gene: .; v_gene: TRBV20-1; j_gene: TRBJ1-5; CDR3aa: CSARDVRLDQPQHF; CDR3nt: TGCAGTGCTAGAGATGTTCGGTTGGATCAGCCCCAGCATTTT
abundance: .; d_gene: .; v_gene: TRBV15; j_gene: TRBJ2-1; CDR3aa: CATSPGADEQFF; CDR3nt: TGTGCCACCAGCCCGGGGGCGGATGAGCAGTTCTTC
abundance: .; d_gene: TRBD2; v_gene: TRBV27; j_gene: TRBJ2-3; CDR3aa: CASSLWASGRSTDTQYF; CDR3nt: TGTGCCAGCAGTTTATGGGCTAGCGGGAGGAGCACAGATACGCAGTATTTT
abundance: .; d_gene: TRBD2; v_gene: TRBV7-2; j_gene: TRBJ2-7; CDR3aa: CASSLVLAGGLRHEQYF; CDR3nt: TGTGCCAGCAGCTTAGTTCTAGCGGGAGGTTTGCGCCACGAGCAGTACTTC
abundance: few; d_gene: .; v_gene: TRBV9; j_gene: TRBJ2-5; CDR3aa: CASSVEGGNGGKETQYF; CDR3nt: TGTGCCAGCAGCGTAGAGGGGGGAAACGGGGGTAAAGAGACCCAGTACTTC
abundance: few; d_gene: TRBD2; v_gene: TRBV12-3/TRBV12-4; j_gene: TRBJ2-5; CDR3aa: CASSLGSGGWETQYF; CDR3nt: TGTGCCAGCAGTTTAGGTAGCGGGGGTTGGGAGACCCAGTACTTC
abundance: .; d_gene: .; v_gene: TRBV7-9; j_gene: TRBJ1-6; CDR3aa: CASSSDSGSGSPLHF; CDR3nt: TGTGCCAGCAGCTCGGACAGCGGGTCGGGTTCACCCCTCCACTTT
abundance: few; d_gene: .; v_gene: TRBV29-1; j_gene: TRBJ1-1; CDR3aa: CSVEGRQGSNTEAFF; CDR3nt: TGCAGCGTTGAAGGGCGCCAGGGGTCGAACACTGAAGCTTTCTTT
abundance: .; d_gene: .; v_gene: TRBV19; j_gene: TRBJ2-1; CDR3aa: CASSIGYNNEQFF; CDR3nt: TGTGCCAGTAGCATAGGGTATAATAATGAGCAGTTCTTC
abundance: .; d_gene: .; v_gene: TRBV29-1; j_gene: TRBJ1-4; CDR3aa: CSVASPGDEKLFF; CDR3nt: TGCAGCGTTGCTTCCCCGGGGGATGAAAAACTGTTTTTT
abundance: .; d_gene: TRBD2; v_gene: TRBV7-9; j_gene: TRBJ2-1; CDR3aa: CASSPLGGRANYNEQFF; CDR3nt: TGTGCCAGCAGCCCCTTGGGCGGGAGGGCCAACTACAATGAGCAGTTCTTC
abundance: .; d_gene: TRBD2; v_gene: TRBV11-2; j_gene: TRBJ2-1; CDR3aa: CASSQREHEQFF; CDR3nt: TGTGCCAGCAGCCAGCGGGAGCATGAGCAGTTCTTC
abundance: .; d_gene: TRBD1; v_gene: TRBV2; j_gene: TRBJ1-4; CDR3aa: CASTSKGQFSNEKLFF; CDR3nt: TGTGCCAGCACCTCCAAGGGACAGTTCTCTAATGAAAAACTGTTTTTT
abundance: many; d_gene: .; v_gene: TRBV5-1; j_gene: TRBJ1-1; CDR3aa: CASRGGTEAFF; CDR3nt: TGCGCCAGCAGGGGAGGGACAGAAGCTTTCTTT
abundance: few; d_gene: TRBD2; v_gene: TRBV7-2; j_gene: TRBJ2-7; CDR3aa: CASSSDTSGRPYEQYF; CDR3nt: TGTGCCAGCAGCTCTGACACTAGCGGGAGGCCCTACGAGCAGTACTTC
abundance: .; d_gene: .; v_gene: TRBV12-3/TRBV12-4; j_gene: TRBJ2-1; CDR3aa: CASSLGGDRGEQFF; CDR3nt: TGTGCCAGCAGTTTAGGGGGGGACCGCGGCGAGCAGTTCTTC
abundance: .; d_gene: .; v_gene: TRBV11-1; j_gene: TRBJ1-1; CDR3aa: CASSDGGTSLNTEAFF; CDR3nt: TGTGCCAGCAGCGATGGGGGGACCTCCTTGAACACTGAAGCTTTCTTT
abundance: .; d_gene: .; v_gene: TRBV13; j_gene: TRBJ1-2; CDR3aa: CASSNLLEGRGYTF; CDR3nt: TGTGCCAGCAGCAATCTATTAGAGGGAAGAGGCTACACCTTC
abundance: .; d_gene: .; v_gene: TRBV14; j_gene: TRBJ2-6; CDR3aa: CASSFGTSGANVLTF; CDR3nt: TGTGCCAGCAGCTTCGGGACATCTGGGGCCAACGTCCTGACTTTC
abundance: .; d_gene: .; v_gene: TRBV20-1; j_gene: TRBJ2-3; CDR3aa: CSAPLRTDTQYF; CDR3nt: TGCAGTGCGCCACTTCGCACAGATACGCAGTATTTT
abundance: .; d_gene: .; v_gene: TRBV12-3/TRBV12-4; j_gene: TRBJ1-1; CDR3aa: CASSLAGLRLETEAFF; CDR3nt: TGTGCCAGCAGTTTAGCTGGTCTGAGATTGGAAACTGAAGCTTTCTTT
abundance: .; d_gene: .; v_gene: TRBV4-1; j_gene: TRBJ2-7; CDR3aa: CASSQVRQGTEEQYF; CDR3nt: TGCGCCAGCAGCCAAGTCAGGCAGGGGACGGAGGAGCAGTACTTC
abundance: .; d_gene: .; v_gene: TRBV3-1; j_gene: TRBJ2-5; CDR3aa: CASSQSVETQYF; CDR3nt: TGTGCCAGCAGCCAGTCAGTGGAGACCCAGTACTTC
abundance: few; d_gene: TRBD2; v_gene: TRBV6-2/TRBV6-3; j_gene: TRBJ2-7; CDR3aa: CASSYREVGYEQYF; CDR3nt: TGTGCCAGCAGTTACCGGGAGGTCGGCTACGAGCAGTACTTC
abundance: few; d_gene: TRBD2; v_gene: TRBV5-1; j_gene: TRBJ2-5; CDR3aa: CASSFFSGGEETQYF; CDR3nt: TGCGCCAGCAGCTTCTTTTCCGGGGGGGAGGAGACCCAGTACTTC
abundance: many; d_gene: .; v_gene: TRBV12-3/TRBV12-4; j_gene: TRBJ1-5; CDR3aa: CASSLSGNQPQHF; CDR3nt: TGTGCCAGCAGTTTATCGGGGAATCAGCCCCAGCATTTT
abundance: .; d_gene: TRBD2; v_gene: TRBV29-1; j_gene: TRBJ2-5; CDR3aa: CSCETRLAGGPWQETQYF; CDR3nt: TGCAGCTGTGAAACGAGACTAGCGGGGGGGCCCTGGCAAGAGACCCAGTACTTC
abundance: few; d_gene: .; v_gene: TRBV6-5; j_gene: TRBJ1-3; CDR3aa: CASSYRDAGNTIYF; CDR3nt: TGTGCCAGCAGTTACCGTGACGCCGGAAACACCATATATTTT
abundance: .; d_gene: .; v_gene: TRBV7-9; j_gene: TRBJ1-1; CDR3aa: CSSRFGATNTEAFF; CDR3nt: TGTTCCAGCCGTTTCGGGGCCACGAACACTGAAGCTTTCTTT
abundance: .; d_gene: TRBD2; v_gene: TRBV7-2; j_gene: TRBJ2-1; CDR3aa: CASSLRVSGRARVEQFF; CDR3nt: TGTGCCAGCAGCTTACGTGTTTCCGGGAGGGCCCGGGTGGAGCAGTTCTTC
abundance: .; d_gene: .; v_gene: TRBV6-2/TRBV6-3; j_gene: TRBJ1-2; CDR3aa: CASRSDRPGYGYTF; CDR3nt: TGTGCCAGCAGAAGTGACAGGCCTGGCTATGGCTACACCTTC
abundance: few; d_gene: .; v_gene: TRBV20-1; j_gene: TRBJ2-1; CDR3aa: CSAGAPSRPPF; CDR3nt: TGCAGTGCTGGGGCTCCATCAAGACCTCCCTTC
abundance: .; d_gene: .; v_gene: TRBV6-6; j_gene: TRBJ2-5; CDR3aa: CASSQDQPWRTTQYF; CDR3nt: TGTGCCAGCAGCCAAGACCAACCGTGGCGGACGACCCAGTACTTC
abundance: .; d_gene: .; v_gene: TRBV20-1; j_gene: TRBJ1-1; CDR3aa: CSALGGLYTEAFF; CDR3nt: TGCAGTGCTCTAGGTGGACTTTACACTGAAGCTTTCTTT
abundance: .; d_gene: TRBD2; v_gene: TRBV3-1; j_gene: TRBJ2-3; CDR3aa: CASSQRLAGVVDTQYF; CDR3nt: TGTGCCAGCAGCCAACGACTAGCGGGAGTGGTGGATACGCAGTATTTT
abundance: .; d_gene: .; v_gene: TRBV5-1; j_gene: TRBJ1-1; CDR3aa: CASTGGAGSRTEAFF; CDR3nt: TGCGCCAGCACGGGGGGGGCCGGTAGTAGGACTGAAGCTTTCTTT
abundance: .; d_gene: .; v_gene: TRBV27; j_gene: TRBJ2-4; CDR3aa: CASSSPSGPLDIQYF; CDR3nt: TGTGCCAGCAGTTCCCCCTCAGGGCCCCTGGACATTCAGTACTTC
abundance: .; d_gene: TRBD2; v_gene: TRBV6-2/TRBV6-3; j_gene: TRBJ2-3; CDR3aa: CASSFTSVGDTQYF; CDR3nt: TGTGCCAGCAGTTTCACTAGCGTCGGGGATACGCAGTATTTT
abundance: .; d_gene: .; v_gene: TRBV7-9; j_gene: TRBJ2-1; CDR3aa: CASRPPGTRLSEQFF; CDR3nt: TGTGCCAGCAGGCCTCCCGGGACTCGCCTCAGCGAGCAGTTCTTC